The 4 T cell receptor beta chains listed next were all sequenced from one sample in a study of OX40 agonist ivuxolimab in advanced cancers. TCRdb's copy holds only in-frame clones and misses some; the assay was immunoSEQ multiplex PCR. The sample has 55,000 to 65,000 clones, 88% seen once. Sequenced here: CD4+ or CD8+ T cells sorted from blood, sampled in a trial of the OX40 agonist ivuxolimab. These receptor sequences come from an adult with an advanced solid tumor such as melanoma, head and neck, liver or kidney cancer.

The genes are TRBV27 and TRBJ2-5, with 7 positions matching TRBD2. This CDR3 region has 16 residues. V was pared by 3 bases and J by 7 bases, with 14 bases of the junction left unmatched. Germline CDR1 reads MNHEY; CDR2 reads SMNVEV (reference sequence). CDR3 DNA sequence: TGTGCCAGCAGTTTCACAGCCGGGGCGACGGGAGGGACCCAGTACTTC. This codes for CASSFTAGATGGTQYF.

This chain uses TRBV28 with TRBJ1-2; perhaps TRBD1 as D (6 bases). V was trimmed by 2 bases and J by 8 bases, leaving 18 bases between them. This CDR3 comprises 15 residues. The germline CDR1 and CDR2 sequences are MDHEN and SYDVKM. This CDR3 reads CASSLPLTGSRGYTF. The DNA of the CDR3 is TGTGCCAGCAGTTTACCTCTAACAGGGTCGCGCGGCTACACCTTC.

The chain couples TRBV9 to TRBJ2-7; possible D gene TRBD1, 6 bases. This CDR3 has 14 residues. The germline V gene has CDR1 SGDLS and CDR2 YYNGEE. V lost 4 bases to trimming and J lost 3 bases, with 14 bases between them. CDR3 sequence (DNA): TGTGCCAGCAGCCCGAGGGACACCGGCTACGAGCAGTACTTC. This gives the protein CASSPRDTGYEQYF. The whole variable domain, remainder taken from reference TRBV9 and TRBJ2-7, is DSGVTQTPKHLITATGQRVTLRCSPRSGDLSVYWYQQSLDQGLQFLIQYYNGEERAKGNILERFSAQQFPDLHSELNLSSLELGDSALYFCASSPRDTGYEQYFGPGTRLTVT.

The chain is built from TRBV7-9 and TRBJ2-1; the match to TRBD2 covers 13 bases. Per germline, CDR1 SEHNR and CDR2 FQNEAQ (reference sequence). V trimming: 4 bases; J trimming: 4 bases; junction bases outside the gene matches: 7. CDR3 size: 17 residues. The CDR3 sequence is CASSSTSGRSTYNEQFF. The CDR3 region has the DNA TGTGCCAGCAGCTCGACTAGCGGGAGGTCCACATACAATGAGCAGTTCTTC. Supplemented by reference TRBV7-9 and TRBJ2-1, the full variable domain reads DTGVSQNPRHKITKRGQNVTFRCDPISEHNRLYWYRQTLGQGPEFLTYFQNEAQLEKSRLLSDRFSAERPKGSFSTLEIQRTEQGDSAMYLCASSSTSGRSTYNEQFFGPGTRLTVL.